This T cell receptor beta chain is drawn from a study of CD8+CD57+ T cells in acquired aplastic anemia. Study background: When averaged, DNA from sorted CD4+ and CD8+ cells came to 2.5 to 3.5 ug.

The germline CDR1 and CDR2 sequences are MGHDK and SYGVNS. Trimming took 6 bases from V and 8 from J, leaving 14 bases between them. This CDR3 has 13 amino acids. TCR beta VDJ and CDR3 profiles were obtained from a genomic DNA template. TCRdb re-analysed the reads in MiXCR, keeping a single row per CDR3 protein. Here the sample spans around 430,000 distinct CDR3 sequences, 25% to 40% being singletons. For sequencing, patients were chosen who had shown expansion of CD8+CD57+ cells by flow cytometry. Each of the patients presented with severe acquired aplastic anemia. The chain is built from TRBV25-1 and TRBJ2-1; D is unclear. This TCR derives from a human donor with aplastic anemia. The sequencing sample was made of sorted CD4+, CD8+, or CD8+CD57+ T cells (not recorded which) from PBMCs. The CDR3 sequence: CASSQDPFDEQFF. CDR3 DNA: TGTGCCAGCAGCCAGGATCCCTTTGATGAGCAGTTCTTC. The full variable domain, in which reference TRBV25-1 and TRBJ2-1 provide the parts outside the CDR3, is EADIYQTPRYLVIGTGKKITLECSQTMGHDKMYWYQQDPGMELHLIHYSYGVNSTEKGDLSSESTVSRIRTEHFPLTLESARPSHTSQYLCASSQDPFDEQFFGPGTRLTVL.